What follows describes a single T cell receptor (beta chain). Its antigen is unidentified. This sample is drawn from a study of cytomegalovirus exposure and HLA in healthy donors. For the study at large: Earlier findings included about 120 million unique TCR beta sequences obtained from roughly 200 million T cells. General observations from the study: The study listed approximately 170 cytomegalovirus-associated TCR beta chains.

60 Vbeta and 13 Jbeta primers were used in PCR. The assay was immunoSEQ multiplex PCR, and TCRdb's table has in-frame clones only and misses some. The table has 95,000 to 100,000 clones, roughly four fifths seen once; the top ten hold over 9.5%. The V end lost 6 bases, the J end lost 3 bases, and 12 bases lay between the germline ends. The CDR3 has 14 amino acids. The germline CDR1 and CDR2 sequences are MNHEY and SVGAGI. The chain has TRBV6-5 and TRBJ1-5; D unresolved. This sequence was found in a man aged 45 to 65 in good health and CMV-seronegative. The sample taken for sequencing was PBMCs. In nucleotides, the CDR3 is TGTGCCAGCAGACCAACAGCGGCCAATCAGCCCCAGCATTTT. This codes for CASRPTAANQPQHF.